Below, one T cell receptor beta chain is given with its context. The CDR3 is 15 residues long. The germline gives CDR1 SGDLS, CDR2 YYNGEE. The V and J ends lost 4 bases and 2 bases, in that order; junction bases with no gene match: 7. The data are from a study of cytomegalovirus exposure and HLA in healthy donors. Sequenced by immunoSEQ multiplex PCR; TCRdb stores in-frame clones only, minus some. This table has 50,000 or so clones, 94% appearing once. The receptor's source is a woman aged 18-29 years in good health and CMV-seropositive. The V gene is TRBV9, the J gene TRBJ2-7; 9 bases match TRBD2. The sample was PBMCs. The CDR3 is CASSLLAGGTYEQYF. DNA for the CDR3: TGTGCCAGCAGCCTCTTGGCGGGAGGGACCTACGAGCAGTACTTC. Looking up the rest from reference TRBV9 and TRBJ2-7 gives the full variable domain: DSGVTQTPKHLITATGQRVTLRCSPRSGDLSVYWYQQSLDQGLQFLIQYYNGEERAKGNILERFSAQQFPDLHSELNLSSLELGDSALYFCASSLLAGGTYEQYFGPGTRLTVT.